This is a list of T cell receptor beta chains from one sample in a study of cytomegalovirus exposure and HLA in healthy donors. Here immunoSEQ multiplex PCR was the method, and the copy in TCRdb shows in-frame clones only, minus some. Of around 120,000 clones in the sample, over 65% were seen once. The sequencing input was PBMCs. The receptors were gathered from a young man in good health and CMV-seronegative. Each CDR3 is given with its conserved first and last residue. Fields, in order: J gene, V gene, clone size, D gene, CDR3 DNA, CDR3 protein. D genes are given only for firm matches. Clone size is given for some rows only: seen once, a few or many times, or a class if the clone is expanded.

>TRBJ2-1|TRBV12-5|-|TRBD2
TGTGCTAGTGGCCTCGGGACGGGGAGGGATACCTACAATGAGCAGTTCTTC
CASGLGTGRDTYNEQFF
>TRBJ2-7|TRBV28|-|TRBD1
TGTGCCAGCAGTCCATCAGGGACAGGGGCCTACGAGCAGTACTTC
CASSPSGTGAYEQYF
>TRBJ2-7|TRBV9|-|TRBD1
TGTGCCAGCAGCGTAGACGGGACAGGGGGCAGGTACGAGCAGTACTTC
CASSVDGTGGRYEQYF
>TRBJ1-4|TRBV6-1|-|TRBD1
TGTGCCAGCACCCCTATCCGACAGGGTAGGGAAAAACTGTTTTTT
CASTPIRQGREKLFF
>TRBJ2-4|TRBV19|few|TRBD2
TGTGCCAGTAGTATAAGGGCGCGGGGGGCCAAAAACATTCAGTACTTC
CASSIRARGAKNIQYF
>TRBJ2-4|TRBV30|few|TRBD1
TGTGCCTGGAGGGGACAGGGGGCGACCAAAAACATTCAGTACTTC
CAWRGQGATKNIQYF
>TRBJ2-7|TRBV5-4|-|-
TGTGCCAGCAGCTCTACCTACGAGCAGTACTTC
CASSSTYEQYF
>TRBJ2-7|TRBV6-5|-|-
TGTGCCAGCAGTACCCGGGACACCGGCTCCTACGAGCAGTACTTC
CASSTRDTGSYEQYF
>TRBJ2-7|TRBV27|-|TRBD2
TGTGCCAGCAGTTCCGGGACTAGCGGTTTTGCCGAGCAGTACTTC
CASSSGTSGFAEQYF
>TRBJ1-5|TRBV19|-|-
TGTGCCAGTAATACGGGAGGGGCCCCTGGGAATCAGCCCCAGCATTTT
CASNTGGAPGNQPQHF
>TRBJ2-1|TRBV7-2|-|-
TGTGCCAGCAGATCAGGGTTAAGCTCCTACAATGAGCAGTTCTTC
CASRSGLSSYNEQFF
>TRBJ1-6|TRBV27|-|-
TGTGCCAGCAGTTTATGGTTCGGGGATGTGAATTCACCCCTCCACTTT
CASSLWFGDVNSPLHF
>TRBJ1-1|TRBV2|-|TRBD1
TGTGCCAGCAGGGAACCGGGACAGGGGTTT
CASREPGQGF
>TRBJ1-2|TRBV19|-|TRBD1
TGTGCCAGTAGTAATCCAGGGGGCGATCGCTATGGCTACACCTTC
CASSNPGGDRYGYTF
>TRBJ1-1|TRBV6-5|-|-
TGTGCCAGCAGTTACCGTCAGGGGAACACTGAAGCTTTCTTT
CASSYRQGNTEAFF
>TRBJ1-1|TRBV5-4|once|TRBD1
TGTGCCAGCAGCTTACAGGGGCCTAAGGGGGCTGAAGCTTTCTTT
CASSLQGPKGAEAFF
>TRBJ1-2|TRBV30|-|-
TGCGAGATGGAGGGAGGGAACGGCTACACCTTC
CEMEGGNGYTF
>TRBJ2-3|TRBV7-6|-|TRBD2
TGTGCCAGCAGCGTAGCGGGAGGGGCAGATACGCAGTATTTT
CASSVAGGADTQYF
>TRBJ1-5|TRBV5-1|-|TRBD1
TGCGCCAGCAGCCTTACTACAGGGGGTCGACAGCCCCAGCATTTT
CASSLTTGGRQPQHF
>TRBJ2-1|TRBV4-3|-|TRBD2
TGCGCCAGCAGCCAAGAAACTAGCGGGTTAAGCTCCTACAATGAGCAGTTCTTC
CASSQETSGLSSYNEQFF
>TRBJ1-5|TRBV6-1|few|-
TGTGCCAGCAGTCCAACTAATCAGCCCCAGCATTTT
CASSPTNQPQHF
>TRBJ2-1|TRBV18|-|TRBD1
TGTGCCAGCTCACAGGACAGGCTAAATGAGCAGTTCTTC
CASSQDRLNEQFF
>TRBJ2-5|TRBV9|-|TRBD1
TGTGCCAGCAGCATTCGACAGGGGGTAGCAGAGACCCAGTACTTC
CASSIRQGVAETQYF
>TRBJ1-2|TRBV29-1|-|TRBD1
TGCAGCGGAGTACCGACAGGGAGGAGTGGCTACACCTTC
CSGVPTGRSGYTF
>TRBJ1-3|TRBV6-6|-|-
TGTGCCAGCAGCAAAGCAGGGGACTCTGGAAACACCATATATTTT
CASSKAGDSGNTIYF
>TRBJ2-5|TRBV7-2|-|TRBD2
TGTGCCAGCAGCTCGGGGGGGGGTTCGGCGACCCAGTACTTC
CASSSGGGSATQYF
>TRBJ2-7|TRBV5-1|-|-
TGCGCCAGCAGCTCTCCCCAGGGCTACGAGCAGTACTTC
CASSSPQGYEQYF
>TRBJ2-2|TRBV2|-|TRBD1
TGTGCCAGCAATTTCGGACAGGCCGCGAACACCGGGGAGCTGTTTTTT
CASNFGQAANTGELFF
>TRBJ2-3|TRBV9|few|-
TGTGCCAGCAGCTTCCGGAAGGGGGGGGCGGATACGCAGTATTTT
CASSFRKGGADTQYF
>TRBJ2-3|TRBV19|-|TRBD2
TGTGCCAGTAGTATACTAAGTAGCGGGGTTAGGGCAGATACGCAGTATTTT
CASSILSSGVRADTQYF
>TRBJ2-3|TRBV11-2|-|-
TGTGCCAGCAGCCCCATTGAGAGGGTGGCGGGCACAGATACGCAGTATTTT
CASSPIERVAGTDTQYF
>TRBJ2-2|TRBV28|-|TRBD1
TGTGCCAGCAGTTTAGGGGGACAGGGAGCGAGGACCGGGGAGCTGTTTTTT
CASSLGGQGARTGELFF
>TRBJ1-3|TRBV5-6|-|-
TGTGCCAGCAGCTTGCAGGGGATATACTCTGGAAACACCATATATTTT
CASSLQGIYSGNTIYF
>TRBJ1-2|TRBV28|once|TRBD1
TGTGCCAGCAGCGACAGGGTAGCGGGCTACACCTTC
CASSDRVAGYTF
>TRBJ2-1|TRBV5-1|few|TRBD2
TGCGCCAGCAGCTTGGCCCGGAGCGGGAGGGATTCGGATGAGCAGTTCTTC
CASSLARSGRDSDEQFF
>TRBJ2-5|TRBV2|once|TRBD1
TGTGCCAGCAGGGGTTCCCACGGGACAGGGGAGGGAGAGACCCAGTACTTC
CASRGSHGTGEGETQYF
>TRBJ2-6|TRBV6-5|few|-
TGTGCCAGCAGTTATCCAGGGGCCAACGTCCTGACTTTC
CASSYPGANVLTF
>TRBJ2-2|TRBV10-3|-|-
TGTGCCACAACAGGGAACACCGGGGAGCTGTTTTTT
CATTGNTGELFF
>TRBJ1-5|TRBV28|once|TRBD1
TGTGCCAGCAGTTTAAACAGGGGATCTCAGCCCCAGCATTTT
CASSLNRGSQPQHF
>TRBJ2-7|TRBV27|-|TRBD2
TGTGCCAGCAGTTTAATGCGGGGGGGGTCCTACGAGCAGTACTTC
CASSLMRGGSYEQYF
>TRBJ1-1|TRBV10-3|-|-
TGTGCCATCAGTGAGTACAGCTACACTGAAGCTTTCTTT
CAISEYSYTEAFF
>TRBJ1-1|TRBV6-1|-|-
TGTGCCAGCAGTGTACAGGGCTTGAACACTGAAGCTTTCTTT
CASSVQGLNTEAFF
>TRBJ1-3|TRBV28|-|TRBD1
TGTGCCAGCAGCCCGACAGGGGCCTCTGGAAACACCATATATTTT
CASSPTGASGNTIYF
>TRBJ2-6|TRBV7-6|-|-
TGTGCCAGCAGCATAACAGGTGATCCTGGGGCCAACGTCCTGACTTTC
CASSITGDPGANVLTF
>TRBJ1-4|TRBV6-1|-|-
TGTACCAGCAGGGGACTTAATGAAAAACTGTTTTTT
CTSRGLNEKLFF
>TRBJ2-2|TRBV5-1|-|-
TGCGCCAGCAGCCCGAGGGCCGCGAACACCGGGGAGCTGTTTTTT
CASSPRAANTGELFF
>TRBJ1-2|TRBV7-9|-|-
TGTGCCAGCAGCTTCTCAACTAGGGCCTCGAACTATGGCTACACCTTC
CASSFSTRASNYGYTF
>TRBJ1-3|TRBV18|few|-
TGTGCCAGCTCCTCCAAGAGTTCGGGGGTTGGTGGAAACACCATATATTTT
CASSSKSSGVGGNTIYF